Following are 22 T cell receptor beta chains from one sample sequenced in a study of T cell repertoires in cytomegalovirus infection. One entry per CDR3 protein results from TCRdb running MiXCR on the reads. Of hundreds of thousands of distinct CDR3 sequences in the sample, less than 35% are singletons; the top ten hold about an eighth. What these receptors recognize is not known. This specimen was cultured CD8+ T cells from PBMCs, taken from culture after CMV antigen stimulation. The receptors shown here come from a human donor in good health (CMV status not recorded). Some clones in this sample may be carry-over from other donors' samples.

The chain couples TRBV19 to TRBJ2-1; D gene ambiguous. Germline assignment: CDR1 LNHDA and CDR2 SQIVND (reference sequence). This CDR3 comprises 14 residues. V was cut by 0 bases and J by 5 bases, with 8 bases left in between. Here the CDR3 DNA reads TGTGCCAGTAGTATAGATCCTGGGCACAATGAGCAGTTCTTC. Amino acid sequence: CASSIDPGHNEQFF. Variable domain in full (rest from reference TRBV19 and TRBJ2-1): DGGITQSPKYLFRKEGQNVTLSCEQNLNHDAMYWYRQDPGQGLRLIYYSQIVNDFQKGDIAEGYSVSREKKESFPLTVTSAQKNPTAFYLCASSIDPGHNEQFFGPGTRLTVL.

The V and J genes are TRBV14 and TRBJ2-1, with TRBD2 identical over 10 bases. The CDR3 runs to 16 residues. Germline V gene sequence: CDR1 SGHDN, CDR2 FVKESK. Trimming took 3 bases from V and 8 from J; bases not matched to a gene: 10. The CDR3 DNA sequence: TGTGCCAGCAGCCAGTCCAGCGGGGGGGATTTAGATGAGCAGTTCTTC. Its translation is CASSQSSGGDLDEQFF.

This clonotype was counted a few times. The chain has TRBV6-5 and TRBJ1-1; TRBD1 aligns across 7 bases. From germline, CDR1 is MNHEY and CDR2 SVGAGI. The V gene end was trimmed by 5 bases and the J gene end by 5 bases; junction bases not matched to a gene: 2. CDR3 length equals 12 residues. The DNA for the CDR3 is TGTGCCAGCAGTGAGGGGGCTACTGAAGCTTTCTTT. The encoded protein is CASSEGATEAFF.

This clonotype was seen many times. The chain carries TRBV7-9 and TRBJ1-4; 9 nucleotides agree with TRBD1. Germline V gives CDR1 SEHNR, CDR2 FQNEAQ (reference sequence). The V gene end was trimmed by 5 bases and the J gene end by 8 bases; junction bases not matched to a gene: 12. The CDR3 consists of 16 residues. The DNA for the CDR3 is TGTGCCAGCAGCCCGATGACGGGACAGGGAATCGAAAAACTGTTTTTT. It codes for CASSPMTGQGIEKLFF. Filled out from reference TRBV7-9 and TRBJ1-4, the complete variable domain reads DTGVSQNPRHKITKRGQNVTFRCDPISEHNRLYWYRQTLGQGPEFLTYFQNEAQLEKSRLLSDRFSAERPKGSFSTLEIQRTEQGDSAMYLCASSPMTGQGIEKLFFGSGTQLSVL.

The chain links TRBV6-2 or TRBV6-3 to TRBJ2-2; D might be TRBD1 (6 bases). CDR3 length: 15 residues. Trimming removed 4 bases from V and 1 base from J, with 10 bases in between. Germline V gives CDR1 MNHEY, CDR2 SVGEGT. CDR3 protein: CASSSMDRNTGELFF. As DNA, the CDR3 is TGTGCCAGCAGTTCGATGGACAGGAACACCGGGGAGCTGTTTTTT.

The chain employs TRBV9 and TRBJ2-1, with TRBD1 matching 9 bases. The CDR3 extends over 18 amino acids. Per germline, CDR1 SGDLS and CDR2 YYNGEE. Trimming took 2 bases from V and 0 from J; bases not matched to a gene: 9. This CDR3 is CASSVEDRGSSSYNEQFF. The DNA for the CDR3 is TGTGCCAGCAGCGTCGAGGACAGGGGCTCATCCTCCTACAATGAGCAGTTCTTC.

Here the CDR3 reads CASIRQGPTEAFF. The CDR3 DNA follows: TGTGCCAGCATCAGACAGGGGCCGACTGAAGCTTTCTTT. The J gene is TRBJ1-1, the V gene TRBV6-6; 8 nucleotides line up with TRBD1. This CDR3 has 13 amino acids. CDR1 and CDR2 from the germline V gene are MNHNY and SVGAGI (reference sequence). Trimming took 7 bases from V and 5 from J; bases not matched to a gene: 6.

This clonotype came up a few times. V is TRBV6-1 and J is TRBJ1-6; D is unresolved. CDR1 and CDR2 from the germline V gene are MNHNS and SASEGT. The CDR3 extends over 18 amino acids. V was pared by 3 bases and J by 0 bases, with 15 bases between. CDR3 in DNA: TGTGCCAGCAGTGACCCCGTGGGCTCCTTCTCCTATAATTCACCCCTCCACTTT. It yields the protein CASSDPVGSFSYNSPLHF.

This clonotype was observed many times. The chain is built from TRBV7-2 and TRBJ2-3; 12 bases match TRBD2. There are 15 residues in the CDR3. V lost 5 bases to trimming and J lost 6 bases; unmatched junction nucleotides: 6. CDR1 SGHTA and CDR2 FQGNSA come from the germline V gene. CDR3 nucleotide sequence: TGTGCCAGCAGCAGAACTAGCGGGGGGTTGGATACGCAGTATTTT. Translating gives CASSRTSGGLDTQYF.

This clonotype was observed a handful of times. The gene calls are TRBV10-3 and TRBJ2-1; perhaps TRBD2 as D (6 bases). Germline V gene data show CDR1 as ENHRY and CDR2 as SYGVKD. V gave up 0 bases and J gave up 4 bases, with 13 bases separating them. The CDR3 runs 16 residues. The CDR3 is CAISESAGLTYNEQFF. The CDR3 region has the DNA TGTGCCATCAGTGAGTCGGCGGGACTGACGTACAATGAGCAGTTCTTC.

The gene calls are TRBV25-1 and TRBJ1-6, with D uncertain. CDR3 length equals 16 residues. V lost 2 bases to trimming and J lost 8 bases, with 16 bases between them. The V gene's germline CDR1 is MGHDK and CDR2 SYGVNS. This CDR3 reads CASSELGFSPDSPLHF. CDR3 sequence (DNA): TGTGCCAGCAGTGAACTGGGTTTTTCCCCTGATTCACCCCTCCACTTT. Supplemented by reference TRBV25-1 and TRBJ1-6, the full variable domain reads EADIYQTPRYLVIGTGKKITLECSQTMGHDKMYWYQQDPGMELHLIHYSYGVNSTEKGDLSSESTVSRIRTEHFPLTLESARPSHTSQYLCASSELGFSPDSPLHFGNGTRLTVT.

The sample holds a few counts of this clonotype. The CDR3 loop is CASSLTGYEQPQHF. In nucleotides, the CDR3 is TGTGCCAGCAGTTTGACAGGGTATGAGCAGCCCCAGCATTTT. The chain employs TRBV27 and TRBJ1-5; 7 bases line up with TRBD1. CDR3 length: 14 residues. J lost 7 bases, V lost 3 bases, and 6 bases had no gene match. Germline V gene data show CDR1 as MNHEY and CDR2 as SMNVEV (reference sequence).

V gene TRBV27 combines with J gene TRBJ2-5, with D hard to call. Trimming left V 0 bases short and J 1 base short, with 12 bases between. Germline assignment: CDR1 MNHEY and CDR2 SMNVEV (reference sequence). The CDR3 contains 16 residues. The DNA of the CDR3 is TGTGCCAGCAGTTTATCGAGGCTAGTCGGCCAAGAGACCCAGTACTTC. Protein sequence: CASSLSRLVGQETQYF.

This clonotype came up once. A read error may explain this, as a much larger clone is one base away. The chain couples TRBV7-6 to TRBJ2-3; D unresolved. V gave up 0 bases and J gave up 8 bases, with 15 bases separating them. Germline CDR1 and CDR2: SGHVS and FNYEAQ. This CDR3 region has 15 residues. The CDR3 sequence: CASSLAPNRAGTQYF. The CDR3 DNA follows: TGTGCCAGCAGCTTAGCGCCCAATCGGGCAGGTACGCAGTATTTT.

This clonotype was observed many times. The genes are TRBV20-1 and TRBJ1-2; D is perhaps TRBD1 (6 bases). CDR1 DFQATT and CDR2 SNEGSKA come from the germline V gene (reference sequence). V dropped 6 bases and J dropped 2 bases, with 10 bases sitting between them. The CDR3 sequence is 12 residues long. The CDR3 region has the DNA TGCAGTGCACAGGGAGGGAACTATGGCTACACCTTC. It specifies CSAQGGNYGYTF.

This clonotype was seen at least ten times. V and J are TRBV27 and TRBJ1-2; TRBD1 aligns across 7 bases. Germline CDR1 MNHEY, CDR2 SMNVEV (reference sequence). The CDR3 has 14 residues. The V and J ends lost 6 bases and 3 bases, in that order; junction bases with no gene match: 7. In DNA, the CDR3 is TGTGCCAGCAGCCAACAGGGGTTGCACTATGGCTACACCTTC. Amino acid sequence: CASSQQGLHYGYTF.

The chain uses TRBV5-8 and TRBJ2-1; D gene unclear. In germline, CDR1 is SGHTS, CDR2 YDEGEE. V lost 6 bases to trimming and J lost 7 bases, with 11 bases between them. The CDR3 sequence is 12 residues long. The CDR3 protein is CASIPTRNEQFF. CDR3 nucleotide sequence: TGTGCCAGCATTCCCACCCGAAATGAGCAGTTCTTC. Supplemented by reference TRBV5-8 and TRBJ2-1, the full variable domain reads EAGVTQSPTHLIKTRGQQATLRCSPISGHTSVYWYQQALGLGLQFLLWYDEGEERNRGNFPPRFSGRQFPNYSSELNVNALELEDSALYLCASIPTRNEQFFGPGTRLTVL.

Turning to this clonotype: A read error may account for a junction end that differs from germline. V usage is TRBV6-1 and J usage is TRBJ2-7, with D unclear. CDR3 length: 14 amino acids. Germline V gene sequence: CDR1 MNHNS, CDR2 SASEGT. CDR3 protein: CTSSVSSPAKEQYF. DNA of the CDR3: TGTACCAGCAGCGTCAGTAGTCCAGCGAAGGAGCAGTACTTC.

This clonotype turned up a few times. The CDR3 protein is CASRPDRFRGNTIYF. The CDR3 DNA is TGTGCCAGCAGACCGGACAGGTTTAGGGGAAACACCATATATTTT. V gene TRBV12-3 or TRBV12-4 combines with J gene TRBJ1-3; 7 bases agree with TRBD1. The CDR3 covers 15 residues. The junction had 9 bases not matched to a gene; V was cut back by 6 bases and J by 4 bases.

V gene TRBV2 combines with J gene TRBJ2-5; TRBD2 matches at 12 bases. The CDR3 is made up of 15 amino acids. Germline V gene sequence: CDR1 SNHLY, CDR2 FYNNEI. V lost 8 bases to trimming and J lost 5 bases; unmatched junction nucleotides: 9. The CDR3 spells CASFGASGGVETQYF. The DNA for the CDR3 is TGTGCCAGCTTTGGGGCTAGCGGGGGGGTTGAGACCCAGTACTTC.

This clonotype came up many times. CDR3 coding DNA: TGTGCCAGCAGTTTTCGCAATGAAAAACTGTTTTTT. Translating gives CASSFRNEKLFF. V usage is TRBV28 and J usage is TRBJ1-4; D uncertain. Germline V lookup: CDR1 MDHEN, CDR2 SYDVKM. V was cut by 3 bases and J by 5 bases, with 4 bases left in between. The CDR3 sequence is 12 residues long.

This clonotype was detected only a few times. This rearrangement joins TRBV7-2 to TRBJ2-3; TRBD2 agrees at 9 bases. CDR3 length: 19 residues. V shed 4 bases and J 2 bases; nucleotides not matched to a gene: 16. CDR1 is SGHTA, CDR2 FQGNSA, per germline. The CDR3 loop reads CASSSPRSGSGGYTDTQYF. The CDR3 coding sequence is TGTGCCAGCAGCTCACCTCGGAGTGGTAGCGGGGGTTACACAGATACGCAGTATTTT.